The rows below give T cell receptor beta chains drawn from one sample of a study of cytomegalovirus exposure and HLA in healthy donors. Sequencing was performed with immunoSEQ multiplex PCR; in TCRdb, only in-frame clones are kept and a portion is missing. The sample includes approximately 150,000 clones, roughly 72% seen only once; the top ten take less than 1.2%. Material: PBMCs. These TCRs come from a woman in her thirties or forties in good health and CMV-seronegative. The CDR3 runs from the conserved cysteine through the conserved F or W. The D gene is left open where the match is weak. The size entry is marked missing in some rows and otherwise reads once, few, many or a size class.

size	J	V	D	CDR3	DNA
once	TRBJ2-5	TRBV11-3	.	CASSTVWGQQETQYF	TGTGCCAGCAGCACCGTTTGGGGCCAGCAAGAGACCCAGTACTTC
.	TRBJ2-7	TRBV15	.	CATSSGRYEQYF	TGTGCCACCAGCAGCGGGAGATACGAGCAGTACTTC
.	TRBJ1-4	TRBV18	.	CASSPTGPTNEKLFF	TGTGCCAGCTCACCAACAGGTCCCACTAATGAAAAACTGTTTTTT
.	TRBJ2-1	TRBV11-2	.	CASSWDSNEQFF	TGTGCCAGCAGCTGGGACTCCAATGAGCAGTTCTTC
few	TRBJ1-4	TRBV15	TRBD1	CATSDPGQGHEKLFF	TGTGCCACCAGCGATCCGGGACAGGGCCATGAAAAACTGTTTTTT
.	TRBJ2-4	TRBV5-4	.	CASSIGGDLAKNIQYF	TGTGCCAGCAGCATAGGGGGGGATTTAGCCAAAAACATTCAGTACTTC
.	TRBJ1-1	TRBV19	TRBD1	CASSTQTGGTEAFF	TGTGCCAGTAGTACGCAAACAGGGGGTACTGAAGCTTTCTTT
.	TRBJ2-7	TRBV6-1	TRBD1	CASRLTGAHEQYF	TGTGCCAGCAGATTGACAGGGGCCCACGAGCAGTACTTC
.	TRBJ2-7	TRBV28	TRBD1	CASRFTGDAYEQYF	TGTGCCAGCAGGTTTACAGGGGACGCCTACGAGCAGTACTTC
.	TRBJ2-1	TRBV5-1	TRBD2	CASRLSGSNEQFF	TGCGCCAGCAGATTGAGCGGGAGTAATGAGCAGTTCTTC
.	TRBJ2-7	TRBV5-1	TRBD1	CASSLFGQDVDYEQYF	TGCGCCAGCAGCTTGTTTGGACAGGACGTGGACTACGAGCAGTACTTC
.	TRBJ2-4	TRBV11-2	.	CASSSWTAENIQYF	TGTGCCAGCAGCTCCTGGACAGCTGAAAACATTCAGTACTTC
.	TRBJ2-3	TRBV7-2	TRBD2	CASSLLTRLAGFTDTQYF	TGTGCCAGCAGCTTACTTACTCGACTAGCGGGGTTCACAGATACGCAGTATTTT
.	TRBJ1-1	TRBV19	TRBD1	CASMDRGPPLTAFF	TGTGCCAGTATGGACAGGGGGCCGCCTCTTACAGCTTTCTTT
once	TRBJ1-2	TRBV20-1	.	CSGGEGYTF	TGCAGTGGAGGAGAAGGCTACACCTTC
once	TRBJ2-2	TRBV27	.	CASSFIGRAGLFF	TGTGCCAGCAGTTTCATTGGGCGTGCTGGGCTGTTTTTT
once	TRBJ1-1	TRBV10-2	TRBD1	CASRQGLYPEAFF	TGCGCCAGCCGACAGGGGCTCTACCCTGAAGCTTTCTTT
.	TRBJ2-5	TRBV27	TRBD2	CASSSLSGSETQYF	TGTGCCAGCAGTTCCCTTAGCGGGAGTGAGACCCAGTACTTC
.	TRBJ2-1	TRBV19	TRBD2	CASSIASGNEQFF	TGTGCCAGTAGTATAGCTAGCGGGAATGAGCAGTTCTTC
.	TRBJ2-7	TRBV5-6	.	CASSPLVEWGYEQYF	TGTGCCAGCAGCCCACTAGTTGAGTGGGGCTACGAGCAGTACTTC
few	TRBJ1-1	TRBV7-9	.	CASRNTQSTGNTEAFF	TGTGCCAGCAGAAATACCCAATCGACAGGGAACACTGAAGCTTTCTTT
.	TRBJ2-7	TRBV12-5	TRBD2	CASGLAGGPSYEQYF	TGTGCTAGTGGTTTGGCGGGAGGACCCTCCTACGAGCAGTACTTC
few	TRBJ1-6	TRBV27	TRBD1	CASSLLGQGGSSPLHF	TGTGCCAGCAGTTTACTCGGACAGGGGGGGAGTTCACCCCTCCACTTT
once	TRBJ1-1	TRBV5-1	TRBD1	CASSYRQGGQNTEAFF	TGCGCCAGCAGCTACCGACAGGGTGGGCAGAACACTGAAGCTTTCTTT
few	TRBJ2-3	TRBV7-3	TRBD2	CASSPSGSKGDTQYF	TGTGCCAGCAGCCCTAGCGGGAGCAAGGGAGATACGCAGTATTTT
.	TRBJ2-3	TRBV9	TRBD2	CASSVAGSSGRDTQYF	TGTGCCAGCAGCGTAGCAGGGTCTAGCGGGAGGGATACGCAGTATTTT
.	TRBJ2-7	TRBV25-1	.	CASSASRPYSYEQYF	TGTGCCAGCAGTGCATCGCGCCCCTACTCCTACGAGCAGTACTTC
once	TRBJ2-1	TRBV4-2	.	CASSQEERDEQFF	TGTGCCAGCAGCCAAGAGGAGAGGGATGAGCAGTTCTTC
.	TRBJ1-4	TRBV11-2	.	CASSPGGGWREKLFF	TGTGCCAGCAGCCCCGGGGGGGGATGGAGGGAAAAACTGTTTTTT
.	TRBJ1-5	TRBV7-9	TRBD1	CASSPLRTGDQPQHF	TGTGCCAGCAGCCCCCTTCGGACAGGGGATCAGCCCCAGCATTTT
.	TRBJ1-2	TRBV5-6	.	CASSLREGHVYGYTF	TGTGCCAGCAGCTTGAGGGAAGGACACGTCTATGGCTACACCTTC
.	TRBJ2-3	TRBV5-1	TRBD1	CASLGQFTDTQYF	TGCGCCAGCTTGGGACAGTTCACAGATACGCAGTATTTT
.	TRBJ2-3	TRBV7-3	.	CASSFGEFSSDTQYF	TGTGCCAGCAGCTTCGGGGAATTTAGCTCAGATACGCAGTATTTT
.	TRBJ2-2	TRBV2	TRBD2	CASLLAVSRPGELFF	TGTGCCAGCTTGCTAGCGGTGTCTCGACCCGGGGAGCTGTTTTTT
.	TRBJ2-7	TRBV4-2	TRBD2	CASSSASGSSYEQYF	TGTGCCAGCAGTTCGGCCAGCGGGAGCTCCTACGAGCAGTACTTC
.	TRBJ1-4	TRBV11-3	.	CASSYRHNEKLFF	TGTGCCAGCAGCTATCGACACAATGAAAAACTGTTTTTT
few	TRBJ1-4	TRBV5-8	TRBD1	CASSLFVRTGVDTNEKLFF	TGTGCCAGCAGCCTCTTCGTGCGGACAGGGGTTGATACTAATGAAAAACTGTTTTTT
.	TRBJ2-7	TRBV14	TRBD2	CASSQDSPLAPYF	TGTGCCAGCAGCCAAGACAGCCCACTAGCGCCGTACTTC